This TCR beta chain was sequenced for a study of blood T cell repertoires in COVID-19 (TCRdb year 2020). Concerning the study at large: Samples from collaborators originated in the United States, Italy and Spain and spanned both the acute and convalescent phases of COVID-19. Samples were obtained from the ongoing ImmuneRACE study (first 160 participants) and from about 1,300 subjects provided by 6 global collaborators. A de-identified subject ID, COVID-19 status, age in years and sex were almost always included in the sample metadata. The prospective study material was composed of cDNA or gDNA derived from T cells, B-cell-depleted T cells, or PBMCs. Subjects who had been exposed to COVID-19, were actively infected with it, or had recovered from it provided the deeply sampled blood TCRbeta repertoires that made up the dataset. HLA class I and class II types, where available, came from metadata supplied by the sample provider rather than from assay-based typing. The repertoires were released in a freely available public database meant as a resource for research on the immune response to SARS-CoV-2. What the study reported, not specific to this receptor: The amount of clinical and demographic metadata varied by source and participant and was provided uncurated.

Concerning this clone itself: Its antigen remains unidentified. Base qualities were left out, and no much larger clone turns up one base away.

Each collaborating institution followed its own protocols to collect whole blood in K2EDTA tubes. For TCRbeta analysis, collaborator samples were shipped as frozen whole blood, as isolated PBMCs, or as DNA extracted from either sample type. TCRbeta CDR3 regions were amplified from genomic DNA using the immunoSEQ Assay, a bias-controlled multiplex PCR. The original methods were these. Within the assay, amplification of reference gene primers was used to estimate how many nucleated cells each sample contained. To quantify the absolute abundance of each unique TCRbeta CDR3 rearrangement, sequence reads were collapsed and filtered. For each sample, productive Simpson clonality was calculated as the square root of Simpson's diversity index over productive rearrangements. TCRdb re-hosts the immuneACCESS table, in-frame sequences only. Its copies lack some clones; in the studies checked, an unresolved V gene accounts for under half of them, and the cause for the rest is not known. That table gives V, J and clone size, and the DNA gave D and trimming. The sample has 95,000 to 150,000 clones on record, about four fifths of them singletons. 4% to 5% of the sample comes from the top ten.

CDR1 and CDR2, per the germline V gene (reference sequence), are LNHDA and SQIVND. Inclusive of the bounding cysteine and phenylalanine, the CDR3 is 15 residues long. The retained sequence is limited to the CDR3, 45 bases, with the frame set at the first base. At the junction V is shortened by 10 bases and J by 4 bases; bases outside the gene matches: 12. Sequencing was carried out using peripheral blood. The TCR sequence derives from a woman aged 65 to 85 with acute or convalescent COVID-19. Recombination connected TRBV19 to TRBJ1-2; 10 central bases correspond to TRBD1. The DNA sequence is given as TGTGCCACCCTTCCCGGGACAGGGGTCGGCTATGGCTACACCTTC. This codes for CATLPGTGVGYGYTF.